A single sample gave rise to the 31 T cell receptor beta chains below, sequenced in a study of T cell changes during pregnancy in multiple sclerosis. Produced via immunoSEQ multiplex PCR; TCRdb's table is partial and in-frame only. The repertoire includes around 95,000 clones, 92% of them detected once, and 1.9% sits in the top ten. Source: peripheral blood, taken after pregnancy. The receptors derive from a female donor with multiple sclerosis, enrolled in a pregnancy study.

This clone was observed a single time. The chain has TRBV11-2 and TRBJ2-7; 9 bases are a match to TRBD2. J gave up 5 bases and V 3 bases, and 8 bases lay outside the gene matches. The CDR3 is made up of 15 amino acids. Germline V lookup: CDR1 SGHAT, CDR2 FQNNGV. CDR3 DNA: TGTGCCAGCAGCTTTGGGATAGCGGGAGCCGACGAGCAGTACTTC. It codes for CASSFGIAGADEQYF.

This clone was observed a single time. The rearrangement links TRBV28 to TRBJ2-3; 7 bases fit TRBD1. V trimming: 3 bases; J trimming: 4 bases; junction bases outside the gene matches: 10. The CDR3 runs 16 residues. Per germline, CDR1 MDHEN and CDR2 SYDVKM. The CDR3: CASSFAGTAGSDTQYF. The CDR3 DNA is TGTGCCAGCAGTTTCGCCGGGACAGCTGGATCAGATACGCAGTATTTT.

The gene calls are TRBV27 and TRBJ2-4; no definite D call. The V gene lost 0 bases and the J gene lost 4 bases, with 16 bases spanning the gap. The CDR3 runs to 17 residues. Germline CDR1 reads MNHEY; CDR2 reads SMNVEV (reference sequence). Here the CDR3 DNA reads TGTGCCAGCAGTTTATCGGCAGCAGGTCATGTAAAAAACATTCAGTACTTC. Its protein is CASSLSAAGHVKNIQYF.

This clone has just one count. Here the CDR3 DNA reads TGTGCCAGCACCAGGACAGGGGAAGCCAAAAACATTCAGTACTTC. Translated: CASTRTGEAKNIQYF. The chain joins TRBV5-6 to TRBJ2-4, with 9 bases matching TRBD1. CDR1 is SGHDT, CDR2 YYEEEE, per germline. CDR3 length: 15 residues. V was clipped by 6 bases and J by 0 bases; unmatched bases: 4.

This chain connects TRBV4-1 to TRBJ2-7; 9 nucleotides line up with TRBD1. CDR3 length: 18 residues. Looked up from germline, CDR1 is MGHRA and CDR2 is YSYEKL. The V gene end was trimmed by 0 bases and the J gene end by 1 base; junction bases not matched to a gene: 10. The CDR3 DNA sequence: TGCGCCAGCAGCCAAGATACAGGGACAGGGTATGGTTCCTACGAGCAGTACTTC. This translates into CASSQDTGTGYGSYEQYF.

The chain recombines TRBV18 with TRBJ1-4; 7 bases align to TRBD1. Trimming cost V 3 bases and J 5 bases; bases outside gene matches: 3. The CDR3 totals 14 residues. Germline loops: CDR1 KGHSH, CDR2 LQKENI. CDR3 amino acids: CASSPGQQNEKLFF. In DNA, the CDR3 is TGTGCCAGCTCACCGGGACAGCAAAATGAAAAACTGTTTTTT.

The rearrangement links TRBV29-1 to TRBJ1-2; D remains ambiguous. Trimming shortened V by 0 bases and J by 6 bases, and 11 bases separated the two germline ends. The CDR3 totals 13 residues. Looked up from germline, CDR1 is SQVTM and CDR2 is ANQGSEA. CDR3 in DNA: TGCAGCGTTGAAGACGTGGGCGCCCATGGCTACACCTTC. Protein product: CSVEDVGAHGYTF.

The V call is TRBV7-3, the J call TRBJ2-7; possible D gene TRBD1, 5 bases. Germline-derived CDR1 and CDR2 are SGHTA and FQGTGA. V shed 1 base and J shed 2 bases, with 9 bases lying between them. The CDR3 covers 14 residues. For the CDR3, the DNA is TGTGCCAGCAGCTTAATCCCAGGGACCTACGAGCAGTACTTC. Amino acid sequence: CASSLIPGTYEQYF.

The V call is TRBV6-4, the J call TRBJ1-1, with TRBD1 matching over 7 bases. Trimming at V came to 5 bases and at J to 6 bases, leaving 9 bases not matched to a gene. The CDR3 runs 14 residues. Per germline, CDR1 MRHNA and CDR2 SNTAGT. The CDR3 sequence is CASSTGTDASEAFF. The CDR3 bases are TGTGCCAGCAGTACCGGGACAGATGCCTCTGAAGCTTTCTTT.

V gene TRBV18 combines with J gene TRBJ1-1; D remains unclear. V lost 2 bases and J lost 5, with 15 bases in between. Germline V gives CDR1 KGHSH, CDR2 LQKENI. The CDR3 totals 15 residues. CDR3 residues: CASSPLAGSWTEAFF. The CDR3, as DNA: TGTGCCAGCTCACCATTGGCGGGAAGTTGGACTGAAGCTTTCTTT. The complete variable domain, with remaining parts taken from reference TRBV18 and TRBJ1-1, reads NAGVMQNPRHLVRRRGQEARLRCSPMKGHSHVYWYRQLPEEGLKFMVYLQKENIIDESGMPKERFSAEFPKEGPSILRIQQVVRGDSAAYFCASSPLAGSWTEAFFGQGTRLTVV.

This chain connects TRBV7-2 to TRBJ1-6; 8 bases are shared with TRBD1. Germline CDR1 reads SGHTA; CDR2 reads FQGNSA. V was pared by 3 bases and J by 10 bases, with 8 bases of the junction left unmatched. The CDR3 totals 15 residues. The CDR3 loop is CASSFEGQGRSPLHF. In nucleotides, the CDR3 is TGTGCCAGCAGCTTCGAAGGACAGGGCCGATCACCCCTCCACTTT.

This clone was counted a few times. The rearrangement uses TRBV29-1 and TRBJ2-1, with 10 bases that match TRBD1. With 7 bases clipped from V and 5 bases from J, the junction kept 5 bases outside the gene matches. This CDR3 comprises 13 residues. Germline V gives CDR1 SQVTM, CDR2 ANQGSEA. This chain's CDR3 is CSAGTGEHNEQFF. The DNA of the CDR3 is TGCAGCGCGGGGACAGGGGAACACAATGAGCAGTTCTTC.

The genes are TRBV7-9 and TRBJ2-3, with D possibly TRBD1 on 5 matching bases. V was trimmed by 5 bases and J by 5 bases, leaving 11 bases between them. Germline loops: CDR1 SEHNR, CDR2 FQNEAQ (reference sequence). The CDR3 is 13 residues long. CDR3 sequence (DNA): TGTGCCAGCAGCCAGACAGTGGTAGATACGCAGTATTTT. Protein sequence: CASSQTVVDTQYF.

The V and J genes are TRBV7-2 and TRBJ1-1, with D possibly matching TRBD1 (6 bases). CDR3 size: 15 residues. CDR1 SGHTA and CDR2 FQGNSA come from the germline V gene. V lost 5 bases, J lost 2 bases, and 15 bases lay in between. CDR3 bases: TGTGCCAGCAGCCTGACAACAGGGATCAACACTGAAGCTTTCTTT. This encodes CASSLTTGINTEAFF.

The V gene is TRBV6-6, the J gene TRBJ1-2, with 10 bases aligning to TRBD1. Germline-derived CDR1 and CDR2 are MNHNY and SVGAGI (reference sequence). The CDR3 runs to 14 residues. Trimming at V came to 4 bases and at J to 8 bases, leaving 7 bases not matched to a gene. DNA of the CDR3: TGTGCCAGCAGTTTCGACGACAGGGGGCAAGGCTACACCTTC. This translates into CASSFDDRGQGYTF.

V is TRBV30 and J is TRBJ2-7; tentatively, D is TRBD2 (6 bases). CDR1 and CDR2 from the germline V gene are GTSNPN and SVGIG (reference sequence). With 2 bases removed from V and 4 bases from J, the gap between germline ends came to 12 bases. This CDR3 spans 13 amino acids. CDR3 coding DNA: TGTGCCTGGAGTTTGGGACTCACTTACGAGCAGTACTTC. Residues: CAWSLGLTYEQYF.

The chain uses TRBV5-1 and TRBJ1-6; 8 positions agree with TRBD1. Losses at the gene ends were 2 bases for V and 8 bases for J; bases not matched to a gene: 3. This CDR3 has 14 residues. Germline V gives CDR1 SGHRS, CDR2 YFSETQ. The CDR3 loop reads CASSFQGADSPLHF. The CDR3 DNA sequence: TGCGCCAGCAGCTTTCAGGGGGCCGATTCACCCCTCCACTTT.

The V gene is TRBV5-6, the J gene TRBJ1-6; D possibly corresponds to TRBD1 (5 bases). This CDR3 is 16 amino acids long. V gave up 5 bases and J gave up 1 base, with 13 bases separating them. Per germline, CDR1 SGHDT and CDR2 YYEEEE. CDR3 amino acids: CASRQAGFSYNSPLHF. DNA of the CDR3: TGTGCCAGCAGGCAGGCAGGGTTTTCCTATAATTCACCCCTCCACTTT.

The chain combines TRBV18 with TRBJ1-6; 10 positions match TRBD1. Germline values: CDR1 KGHSH, CDR2 LQKENI. CDR3 length equals 14 residues. V shed 6 bases and J 7 bases; nucleotides not matched to a gene: 3. CDR3: CASSLGQGNSPLHF. The CDR3 DNA sequence: TGTGCCAGCTCCCTGGGACAGGGGAATTCACCCCTCCACTTT.

CDR3 sequence (DNA): TGTGCCAGCAAGGACAGAAGTAATTCACCCCTCCACTTT. Its translation: CASKDRSNSPLHF. The chain carries TRBV2 and TRBJ1-6, with D tentatively TRBD1 (6 bases). Trimming removed 7 bases at V and 6 bases at J, with 10 bases between. Germline V gene lookup returns CDR1 SNHLY and CDR2 FYNNEI. The CDR3 loop spans 13 amino acids.

Of note for this clone: Distinct nucleotide sequences in the sample also encode this CDR3. The rearrangement joins TRBV6-5 to TRBJ1-1; 9 positions agree with TRBD1. The CDR3 covers 14 residues. The V segment lost 4 bases and the J segment 2 bases; nucleotides outside the gene matches: 2. Looked up from germline, CDR1 is MNHEY and CDR2 is SVGAGI. DNA of the CDR3: TGTGCCAGCAGTTTGACAGGGGGAAACACTGAAGCTTTCTTT. This sequence encodes CASSLTGGNTEAFF.

The V gene is TRBV4-3, the J gene TRBJ2-7; 8 positions agree with TRBD1. The CDR3 consists of 17 residues. V shed 1 base and J 3 bases; nucleotides not matched to a gene: 11. Germline V gene data show CDR1 as LGHNA and CDR2 as YSLEER. The CDR3 nucleotides are TGCGCCAGCAGCCAAGCCGTCGGCAGGGGGCCGATCTACGAGCAGTACTTC. It yields the protein CASSQAVGRGPIYEQYF.

The V call is TRBV28, the J call TRBJ2-2, with a possible D match to TRBD2 (6 bases). Trimming pared 10 bases from V and 2 bases from J, leaving 14 bases between. CDR1 MDHEN and CDR2 SYDVKM come from the germline V gene. CDR3 length equals 14 residues. The CDR3 DNA follows: TGTGCCACCCTAAAGGGAGGAAACACCGGGGAGCTGTTTTTT. Protein sequence: CATLKGGNTGELFF.

CDR3 nucleotide sequence: TGTGCCATCAGTGAGTCTGACAGGGGCTCATACGAGCAGTACTTC. Protein: CAISESDRGSYEQYF. This sequence joins TRBV10-3 and TRBJ2-7; TRBD1 matches 8 bases. Germline V gene sequence: CDR1 ENHRY, CDR2 SYGVKD. The CDR3 extends over 15 amino acids. The V gene end was trimmed by 0 bases and the J gene end by 4 bases; junction bases not matched to a gene: 5.

The chain couples TRBV9 to TRBJ1-3; no definite D call. This CDR3 is 15 amino acids long. Germline V gene sequence: CDR1 SGDLS, CDR2 YYNGEE. The V gene lost 4 bases and the J gene lost 2 bases, with 13 bases spanning the gap. The DNA of the CDR3 is TGTGCCAGCAGCCGTTCCCGGGGTCCTGGAAACACCATATATTTT. Translated: CASSRSRGPGNTIYF.

The chain combines TRBV7-9 with TRBJ1-2; D ambiguous. The length of the CDR3 is 15 residues. V was cut by 2 bases and J by 0 bases, with 10 bases left in between. In germline, CDR1 is SEHNR, CDR2 FQNEAQ (reference sequence). The CDR3 DNA reads as TGTGCCAGCAGCTTACGGGGTATCCCTAACTATGGCTACACCTTC. Translating it yields CASSLRGIPNYGYTF.

The V and J genes are TRBV6-5 and TRBJ2-7; 9 bases are a match to TRBD1. Per germline, CDR1 MNHEY and CDR2 SVGAGI. This CDR3 contains 15 residues. After removal of 7 bases from V and 3 bases from J, the junction contained 10 bases not matched to a gene. The CDR3 protein is CASNGRPGQGYEQYF. The CDR3 coding sequence is TGTGCCAGCAACGGCCGTCCGGGACAGGGCTACGAGCAGTACTTC.

This clone was seen only once. The chain has TRBV11-2 and TRBJ2-7, with TRBD1 matching 7 bases. CDR3 length: 15 amino acids. Trimming took 5 bases from V and 2 from J; bases not matched to a gene: 9. Germline CDR1 SGHAT, CDR2 FQNNGV. In DNA form, the CDR3 reads TGTGCCAGCAGCCCCAGGGCAGGGGGAGCCTACGAGCAGTACTTC. Amino acids: CASSPRAGGAYEQYF.

This chain uses TRBV21-1 with TRBJ1-1. TRBV21-1 represents a pseudogene. This CDR3 contains 16 residues. CDR3 sequence: CASSRDVYRGLAEAFF. In DNA, the CDR3 is TGTGCCAGCAGCAGAGATGTGTATCGGGGGTTGGCTGAAGCTTTCTTT.

This chain connects TRBV7-8 to TRBJ2-4; D not certain. Germline V lookup: CDR1 SGHVS, CDR2 FQNEAQ. The CDR3 has 16 amino acids. Trimming took off 1 base at V and 0 bases at J, with 10 bases between the two ends. The CDR3 DNA reads as TGTGCCAGCAGCTTAGGGGCAGCACTAGCCAAAAACATTCAGTACTTC. This translates into CASSLGAALAKNIQYF.

The genes are TRBV15 and TRBJ2-2, with 7 bases that match TRBD2. This CDR3 region has 15 residues. The V gene's germline CDR1 is LNHNV and CDR2 YYDKDF (reference sequence). The ends lost 4 bases at V and 7 bases at J; junction bases unmatched: 9. CDR3 in DNA: TGTGCCACCAGCACCCTACTAGCGACGGGCGGGGAGCTGTTTTTT. Encoded protein: CATSTLLATGGELFF.